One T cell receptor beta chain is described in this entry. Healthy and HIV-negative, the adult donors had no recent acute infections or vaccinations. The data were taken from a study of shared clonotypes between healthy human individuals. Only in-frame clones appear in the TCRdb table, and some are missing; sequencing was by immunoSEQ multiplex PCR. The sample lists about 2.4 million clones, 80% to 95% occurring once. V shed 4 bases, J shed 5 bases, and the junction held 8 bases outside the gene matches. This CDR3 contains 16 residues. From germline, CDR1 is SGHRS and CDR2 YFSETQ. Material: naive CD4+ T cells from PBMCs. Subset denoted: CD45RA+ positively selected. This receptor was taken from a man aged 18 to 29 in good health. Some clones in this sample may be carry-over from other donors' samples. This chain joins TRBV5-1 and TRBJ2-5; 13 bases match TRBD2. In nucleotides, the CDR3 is TGCGCCAGCAGCGGACTAGCGGGAGTTGTGGGCGAGACCCAGTACTTC. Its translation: CASSGLAGVVGETQYF.